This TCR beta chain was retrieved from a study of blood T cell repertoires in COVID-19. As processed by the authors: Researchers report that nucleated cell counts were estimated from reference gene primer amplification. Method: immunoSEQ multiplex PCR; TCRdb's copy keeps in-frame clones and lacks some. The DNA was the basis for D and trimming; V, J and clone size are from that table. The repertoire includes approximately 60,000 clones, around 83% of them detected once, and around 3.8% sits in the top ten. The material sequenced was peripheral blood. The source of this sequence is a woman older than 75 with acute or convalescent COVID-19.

The CDR3 region has the DNA TGTGCCAGCAGCGTAGGTCGGCAGGGGCGGGCAGATACGCAGTATTTT. It specifies CASSVGRQGRADTQYF. The chain is built from TRBV9 and TRBJ2-3; a possible D gene is TRBD1 (6 bases). The CDR3 is 16 amino acids. The ends were cut back, 0 bases at V and 4 bases at J, with 15 bases in the middle. Germline V gene sequence: CDR1 SGDLS, CDR2 YYNGEE.